Below, 14 T cell receptor beta chains from the same sample are listed, as sequenced in a study of blood T cell repertoires in COVID-19. Assay: immunoSEQ multiplex PCR; the TCRdb copy retains only in-frame clones and omits some. The data contain around 150,000 clones, roughly 88% of them singletons. The sequencing input was PBMCs or T cells enriched from blood (not recorded which). Receptors originate from an older woman who had recovered from COVID-19.

The rearrangement joins TRBV7-3 to TRBJ2-1, with TRBD2 matching over 7 bases. Germline lookup yields CDR1 SGHTA and CDR2 FQGTGA. The V segment lost 1 base and the J segment 8 bases; nucleotides outside the gene matches: 14. The CDR3 length is 17 residues. In DNA form, the CDR3 reads TGTGCCAGCAGCTTAAGGGGCCGGGACTATAAACGCGATGAGCAGTTCTTC. This encodes CASSLRGRDYKRDEQFF. Drawing the rest from reference TRBV7-3 and TRBJ2-1, the complete variable domain is GAGVSQTPSNKVTEKGKYVELRCDPISGHTALYWYRQSLGQGPEFLIYFQGTGAADDSGLPNDRFFAVRPEGSVSTLKIQRTERGDSAVYLCASSLRGRDYKRDEQFFGPGTRLTVL.

The sample holds a few counts of this clone. The V gene is TRBV27, the J gene TRBJ1-5; no definite D call. V was pared by 8 bases and J by 1 base, with 9 bases between. CDR1 and CDR2 from the germline V gene are MNHEY and SMNVEV (reference sequence). CDR3 length: 13 amino acids. The CDR3 region has the DNA TGTGCCAGCGCTGGAGGGAGCAATCAGCCCCAGCATTTT. The encoded protein is CASAGGSNQPQHF.

The chain joins TRBV6-1 to TRBJ1-2, with D uncertain. Germline V gives CDR1 MNHNS, CDR2 SASEGT. The CDR3 has 12 amino acids. V shed 3 bases and J shed 5 bases, with 7 bases lying between them. The CDR3 DNA follows: TGTGCCAGCAGTGAGAGACTATATGGCTACACCTTC. It specifies CASSERLYGYTF.

The chain is built from TRBV6-5 and TRBJ2-1; 7 positions agree with TRBD1. Trimming took 6 bases from V and 9 from J; bases not matched to a gene: 2. Germline V gene data show CDR1 as MNHEY and CDR2 as SVGAGI. The CDR3 runs 11 residues. CDR3 DNA: TGTGCCAGCAGGACAGGGATTGAGCAGTTCTTC. The encoded protein is CASRTGIEQFF.

CDR3 sequence (DNA): TGCGCCAGCAGTGAGTCCTCGGGGGACAGTATTAGCAATCAGCCCCAGCATTTT. It translates to CASSESSGDSISNQPQHF. The V gene is TRBV10-1, the J gene TRBJ1-5, with TRBD1 matching 7 bases. Germline V gives CDR1 WNHNN, CDR2 SYGVQD (reference sequence). With 0 bases clipped from V and 0 bases from J, the junction kept 8 bases outside the gene matches. CDR3 size: 18 residues.

CDR3 sequence reads: CASSTWTGNTEAFF. The CDR3 DNA follows: TGTGCCAGTAGTACGTGGACAGGGAACACTGAAGCTTTCTTT. The gene calls are TRBV19 and TRBJ1-1, with 7 bases identical to TRBD1. The CDR3 is made up of 14 amino acids. Germline V gene sequence: CDR1 LNHDA, CDR2 SQIVND (reference sequence). J was trimmed by 1 base and V by 4 bases; bases with no gene match: 3.

This clone was counted only a few times. This sequence joins TRBV5-6 and TRBJ1-3, with 8 nucleotides matching TRBD1. The CDR3 covers 14 residues. CDR1 is SGHDT, CDR2 YYEEEE, per germline. V was pared by 2 bases and J by 4 bases, with 2 bases of the junction left unmatched. CDR3 in amino acids: CASSFRGQGNTIYF. The CDR3 region has the DNA TGTGCCAGCAGCTTCAGGGGGCAAGGAAACACCATATATTTT.

The chain is built from TRBV10-1 and TRBJ1-5; D not certain. This CDR3 spans 13 amino acids. Trimming took 4 bases from V and 4 from J, leaving 8 bases between them. Per germline, CDR1 WNHNN and CDR2 SYGVQD (reference sequence). The CDR3 nucleotides read TGCGCCAGCAGTGCGACTGGGAATCAGCCCCAGCATTTT. Translated, it gives CASSATGNQPQHF.

The CDR3 loop reads CASSPTTVTYYNEQFF. The CDR3 coding sequence is TGTGCCAGCAGCCCGACAACGGTGACATACTACAATGAGCAGTTCTTC. The chain links TRBV28 to TRBJ2-1; no clear D gene. V gave up 6 bases and J gave up 3 bases, with 18 bases separating them. Germline CDR1 reads MDHEN; CDR2 reads SYDVKM. The CDR3 consists of 16 residues. The full variable domain, rest sourced from reference TRBV28 and TRBJ2-1, is DVKVTQSSRYLVKRTGEKVFLECVQDMDHENMFWYRQDPGLGLRLIYFSYDVKMKEKGDIPEGYSVSREKKERFSLILESASTNQTSMYLCASSPTTVTYYNEQFFGPGTRLTVL.

The V call is TRBV5-1, the J call TRBJ2-1; D possibly corresponds to TRBD2 (6 bases). From germline, CDR1 is SGHRS and CDR2 YFSETQ. The germline V and J ends were trimmed by 0 bases and 6 bases, with 10 bases remaining between them. The CDR3 sequence is 14 residues long. The CDR3 DNA follows: TGCGCCAGCAGCTTGGGCGGGACTGGCAATGAGCAGTTCTTC. It specifies CASSLGGTGNEQFF.

V gene TRBV28 combines with J gene TRBJ2-7, with 7 bases fitting TRBD1. The germline V gene encodes CDR1 MDHEN and CDR2 SYDVKM. The V segment lost 3 bases and the J segment 4 bases; nucleotides outside the gene matches: 6. The CDR3 runs to 14 residues. The CDR3 loop reads CASSFATGKYEQYF. The CDR3 DNA reads TGTGCCAGCAGTTTTGCGACAGGGAAATACGAGCAGTACTTC.

The V and J genes are TRBV2 and TRBJ2-2, with 8 nucleotides matching TRBD2. V lost 7 bases and J lost 12; bases outside the gene matches: 7. The CDR3 has 12 residues. Germline CDR1 SNHLY, CDR2 FYNNEI. CDR3 residues: CASKERETKLFF. CDR3 nucleotide sequence: TGTGCCAGCAAAGAGCGGGAGACCAAGCTGTTTTTT.

The V gene is TRBV5-1, the J gene TRBJ2-3; 10 positions agree with TRBD2. In germline, CDR1 is SGHRS, CDR2 YFSETQ. The CDR3 contains 15 residues. V was clipped by 6 bases and J by 3 bases; unmatched bases: 7. Here the CDR3 DNA reads TGCGCCAGCAAAAAAATAGCGGGGGGTACAGATACGCAGTATTTT. It translates to CASKKIAGGTDTQYF.

V gene TRBV7-9 combines with J gene TRBJ2-3, with a possible D match to TRBD2 (6 bases). The CDR3 totals 14 residues. V shed 8 bases and J shed 0 bases, with 12 bases lying between them. Germline CDR1 is SEHNR and CDR2 is FQNEAQ (reference sequence). DNA of the CDR3: TGTGCCAGCTCTTCTGCGGGGAGCACAGATACGCAGTATTTT. Its protein product is CASSSAGSTDTQYF.